This T cell receptor (beta chain) was retrieved from a study of T cell repertoires in ileal Crohn's disease. Across the study: Postoperative therapy was given to about half: about ten thiopurines, 15 to 20 anti-TNF agents. Study conclusions and caveats: Clonal expansions were more frequent in active smokers than non-smokers at surgery.

Some clones are missing from TCRdb's copy, which holds only in-frame ones; the method was immunoSEQ multiplex PCR. The top ten hold 4.5% to 6% of the sample, which has around 7,400 clones, about four fifths seen once. This clone was seen a few times. The antigen remains undetermined. V lost 0 bases and J lost 1, with 14 bases in between. The CDR3 consists of 17 residues. Germline CDR1 is LNHDA and CDR2 is SQIVND (reference sequence). This chain links TRBV19 with TRBJ2-3; tentatively, D is TRBD2 (6 bases). This receptor was taken from an adult with Crohn's disease. The specimen sequenced was ileal tissue. The CDR3 region has the DNA TGTGCCAGTAGTATAGATGGGCCGGGCGGGGGCACAGATACGCAGTATTTT. It specifies CASSIDGPGGGTDTQYF.